This T cell receptor beta chain originates from a study of blood T cell repertoires in COVID-19. At the level of the study: There were acute and convalescent COVID-19 samples, and they came from the United States, Italy and Spain.

The protocol was immunoSEQ multiplex PCR, while the TCRdb copy is restricted to in-frame clones and leaves out a portion. The data hold nearly 100,000 clones, with 86% observed a single time. The CDR3 is 17 residues long. The TCR originated in a man older than 75 with acute or convalescent COVID-19. Specimen: peripheral blood. The rearrangement uses TRBV21-1 and TRBJ2-1; TRBD1 is the table's D call and was not checked against the DNA. TRBV21-1 is an annotated pseudogene. CDR3 residues: CASSKQFQGSSYNEQFF. Here the CDR3 DNA reads TGTGCCAGCAGCAAACAATTTCAGGGGAGCTCCTACAATGAGCAGTTCTTC.